Included here is one T cell receptor (beta chain) sequence, with context. Generated by immunoSEQ multiplex PCR, the TCRdb table keeps only in-frame clones and is missing some. The data show approximately 15,000 clones, 65% to 90% seen once. CDR3 length equals 14 residues. V was clipped by 6 bases and J by 4 bases, with 12 bases between them. Per germline, CDR1 MNHEY and CDR2 SVGAGI. Patient tissue came from resections in Japan or China, 2014–2017. This sample was included in a study of immune evolution from preneoplasia to lung adenocarcinoma. Background on the study: HLA loss of heterozygosity: less than 9% AIS, over 12% MIA, approximately 31% ADC, none AAH.

The chain couples TRBV6-5 to TRBJ2-2; no clear D gene. The origin of this receptor is a donor at least 70 years old with lung adenocarcinoma. The sequencing sample was made of FFPE lung adenocarcinoma in situ tissue. CDR3 in amino acids: CASRHARVTGELFF. CDR3 nucleotide sequence: TGTGCCAGCAGACACGCTAGGGTCACCGGGGAGCTGTTTTTT.